Each of the 29 T cell receptor beta chains below was sequenced from the same sample in a study of graft-versus-host responses after intestinal transplantation. Profiled with immunoSEQ multiplex PCR; TCRdb holds only in-frame clones, not every one. The data contain tens of thousands of clones, just under 95% of them singletons. The sequencing used bone marrow, collected 700 to 750 days after intestinal transplantation. All receptors derive from a human patient who received an intestinal transplant, so some T cells may come from the graft donor.

As DNA, the CDR3 is TGTGCCAGCAGCCAAGGACATGACCAAGAGACCCAGTACTTC. This gives the protein CASSQGHDQETQYF. V usage is TRBV4-2 and J usage is TRBJ2-5; D is unresolved. V lost 1 base to trimming and J lost 0 bases, with 6 bases between them. Germline V gene sequence: CDR1 LGHNA, CDR2 YNFKEQ. This CDR3 region has 14 residues.

V and J are TRBV5-1 and TRBJ2-1, with a weak D call TRBD2 (5 bases). This CDR3 has 13 residues. Germline CDR1 reads SGHRS; CDR2 reads YFSETQ. The V end was cut by 4 bases, the J end by 9 bases, with 14 bases between. CDR3 sequence reads: CASSPIRGREQFF. CDR3 in DNA: TGCGCCAGCAGCCCGATCCGAGGGCGTGAGCAGTTCTTC.

This rearrangement joins TRBV6-1 to TRBJ2-1; tentatively, D is TRBD2 (6 bases). The germline V gene has CDR1 MNHNS and CDR2 SASEGT. There are 13 residues in the CDR3. The V and J ends lost 7 bases and 0 bases respectively, with 7 bases between them. The CDR3 reads CASKTSSYNEQFF. CDR3 DNA: TGTGCCAGCAAGACTAGCTCCTACAATGAGCAGTTCTTC.

The gene calls are TRBV20-1 and TRBJ1-2; no clear D. This CDR3 has 11 amino acids. Per the germline V gene, CDR1 is DFQATT and CDR2 is SNEGSKA (reference sequence). V dropped 7 bases and J dropped 2 bases, with 8 bases sitting between them. The CDR3 reads CSGSDNYGYTF. CDR3 bases: TGCAGTGGCTCAGACAACTATGGCTACACCTTC.

The V gene is TRBV28, the J gene TRBJ1-3; D perhaps matches TRBD1 (5 bases). Germline-derived CDR1 and CDR2 are MDHEN and SYDVKM. The CDR3 has 19 amino acids. The V and J ends lost 6 bases and 0 bases respectively, with 24 bases between them. CDR3 DNA: TGTGCCAGCAGCCTCATGGGGGGGAGCAGGGCGAACTCTGGAAACACCATATATTTT. Protein sequence: CASSLMGGSRANSGNTIYF. Full variable domain (missing parts from reference TRBV28 and TRBJ1-3): DVKVTQSSRYLVKRTGEKVFLECVQDMDHENMFWYRQDPGLGLRLIYFSYDVKMKEKGDIPEGYSVSREKKERFSLILESASTNQTSMYLCASSLMGGSRANSGNTIYFGEGSWLTVV.

This chain connects TRBV7-6 to TRBJ1-6; no definite D call. Germline assignment: CDR1 SGHVS and CDR2 FNYEAQ. This CDR3 spans 13 amino acids. Trimming shortened V by 8 bases and J by 9 bases, and 14 bases separated the two germline ends. CDR3 sequence (DNA): TGTGCCAGCTCTGACCTGGCGGTTTCACCCCTCCACTTT. This translates into CASSDLAVSPLHF.

J is TRBJ2-3 and V is TRBV14; maybe TRBD1 (5 bases). CDR1 is SGHDN and CDR2 is FVKESK in the germline V gene. The CDR3 runs to 19 residues. Trimming removed 0 bases at V and 6 bases at J, with 25 bases between. Written as DNA, the CDR3 is TGTGCCAGCAGCCAAGAATCAGGGCGGTGGACGTCTTCGGGCGATACGCAGTATTTT. Translated: CASSQESGRWTSSGDTQYF.

The gene calls are TRBV2 and TRBJ1-5; TRBD1 is a possible D gene (6 bases). The CDR3 length is 15 residues. The germline V and J ends were trimmed by 6 bases and 1 base, with 13 bases remaining between them. In germline, CDR1 is SNHLY, CDR2 FYNNEI. The CDR3 nucleotides read TGTGCCAGCAGCGAGGGAACAGGGAGCAATCAGCCCCAGCATTTT. It specifies CASSEGTGSNQPQHF.

V usage is TRBV6-9 and J usage is TRBJ1-5; no clear D. The germline CDR1 and CDR2 sequences are MNHGY and SVAAGI. V was shortened by 6 bases and J by 4 bases, with 16 bases between the two germline ends. This CDR3 spans 15 amino acids. The CDR3 DNA is TGTGCCAGCAGCCTCGTCGCTGGCAGGAATCAGCCCCAGCATTTT. Translation: CASSLVAGRNQPQHF.

This clone was recorded once. This chain joins TRBV4-3 and TRBJ2-7; D is unresolved. Germline V gene lookup returns CDR1 LGHNA and CDR2 YSLEER. The CDR3 covers 13 residues. V shed 1 base and J shed 5 bases, with 9 bases lying between them. CDR3 sequence reads: CASSQVRNDEQYF. The DNA for the CDR3 is TGCGCCAGCAGCCAAGTTCGGAATGACGAGCAGTACTTC.

V gene TRBV6-1 combines with J gene TRBJ2-2, with D perhaps TRBD2 (6 bases). The CDR3 covers 15 residues. The germline V gene encodes CDR1 MNHNS and CDR2 SASEGT. V was cut by 0 bases and J by 1 base, with 6 bases left in between. Written as DNA, the CDR3 is TGTGCCAGCAGTGAAGCAGCGGGGAACACCGGGGAGCTGTTTTTT. Its translation: CASSEAAGNTGELFF.

This clone was observed a single time. V gene TRBV30 combines with J gene TRBJ2-1; the D is unclear. The CDR3 consists of 13 residues. Germline assignment: CDR1 GTSNPN and CDR2 SVGIG (reference sequence). V was shortened by 4 bases and J by 4 bases, with 11 bases between the two germline ends. As DNA, the CDR3 is TGTGCCTGGACCTCCCCCCCTTACAATGAGCAGTTCTTC. This codes for CAWTSPPYNEQFF. The full variable domain, its missing parts supplied by reference TRBV30 and TRBJ2-1, is SQTIHQWPATLVQPVGSPLSLECTVEGTSNPNLYWYRQAAGRGLQLLFYSVGIGQISSEVPQNLSASRPQDRQFILSSKKLLLSDSGFYLCAWTSPPYNEQFFGPGTRLTVL.

The rearrangement links TRBV2 to TRBJ2-2; D is unclear. The V gene's germline CDR1 is SNHLY and CDR2 FYNNEI. The CDR3 consists of 17 residues. V was pared by 4 bases and J by 4 bases, with 19 bases between. The CDR3 is CASSVELFLSVTGELFF. DNA of the CDR3: TGTGCCAGCAGTGTAGAACTATTTTTATCCGTCACCGGGGAGCTGTTTTTT. Based on the CDR3 plus reference TRBV2 and TRBJ2-2, the full variable domain is EPEVTQTPSHQVTQMGQEVILRCVPISNHLYFYWYRQILGQKVEFLVSFYNNEISEKSEIFDDQFSVERPDGSNFTLKIRSTKLEDSAMYFCASSVELFLSVTGELFFGEGSRLTVL.

The rearrangement links TRBV19 to TRBJ1-1; tentative D call: TRBD1 (6 bases). The CDR3 spans 14 residues. V shed 7 bases and J shed 0 bases, with 12 bases lying between them. The germline gives CDR1 LNHDA, CDR2 SQIVND (reference sequence). CDR3 residues: CASTWGTLNTEAFF. The CDR3 DNA is TGTGCCAGTACCTGGGGGACATTGAACACTGAAGCTTTCTTT.

V gene TRBV2 combines with J gene TRBJ2-7, with 8 bases identical to TRBD2. The V gene end was trimmed by 8 bases and the J gene end by 5 bases; junction bases not matched to a gene: 5. From germline, CDR1 is SNHLY and CDR2 FYNNEI. This CDR3 spans 12 amino acids. This CDR3 reads CASGGGLDEQYF. In DNA, the CDR3 is TGTGCCAGCGGCGGGGGGCTCGACGAGCAGTACTTC.

This chain uses TRBV6-6 with TRBJ2-7; D not resolved. V gave up 10 bases and J gave up 0 bases, with 16 bases separating them. The CDR3 loop spans 14 amino acids. Germline V gene sequence: CDR1 MNHNY, CDR2 SVGAGI (reference sequence). This CDR3 is CATDPRPSSYEQYF. The CDR3 bases are TGTGCCACCGACCCCCGGCCGAGCTCCTACGAGCAGTACTTC.

This chain uses TRBV27 with TRBJ2-1, with 9 bases identical to TRBD2. CDR1 is MNHEY and CDR2 is SMNVEV in the germline V gene (reference sequence). The V gene end was trimmed by 5 bases and the J gene end by 3 bases; junction bases not matched to a gene: 5. This CDR3 region has 15 residues. The chain's CDR3 is CASSTSGGLYNEQFF. CDR3 coding DNA: TGTGCCAGCAGTACCAGCGGGGGGCTCTACAATGAGCAGTTCTTC.

The CDR3 is CASSFLTGGSPLHF. The CDR3 nucleotides read TGTGCCAGCAGCTTCCTGACAGGGGGCTCACCCCTCCACTTT. The chain uses TRBV5-6 and TRBJ1-6, with 10 bases that match TRBD1. The germline V gene has CDR1 SGHDT and CDR2 YYEEEE. V lost 2 bases to trimming and J lost 10 bases; unmatched junction nucleotides: 3. The CDR3 totals 14 residues.

V gene TRBV18 combines with J gene TRBJ2-1, with 15 bases aligning to TRBD2. V dropped 3 bases and J dropped 15; count of bases not matched to a gene: 12. CDR1 is KGHSH, CDR2 LQKENI, per germline. There are 16 residues in the CDR3. The CDR3, as DNA: TGTGCCAGCTCACCTCGGGGACTAGCGGGAGGCCAACCGTCGTTCTTC. Its protein product is CASSPRGLAGGQPSFF.

J is TRBJ2-2 and V is TRBV6-5; no firm D call. Germline V gene lookup returns CDR1 MNHEY and CDR2 SVGAGI. This CDR3 has 15 amino acids. The ends were cut back, 1 base at V and 3 bases at J, with 9 bases in the middle. CDR3 loop: CASSYFRLDTGELFF. CDR3 in DNA: TGTGCCAGCAGTTACTTTCGCCTAGACACCGGGGAGCTGTTTTTT.

This clone appeared a single time. The chain has TRBV7-9 and TRBJ1-1; 8 bases match TRBD1. Germline CDR1 reads SEHNR; CDR2 reads FQNEAQ (reference sequence). The CDR3 is made up of 14 amino acids. Losses at the gene ends were 6 bases for V and 1 base for J; bases not matched to a gene: 4. This chain's CDR3 is CASRQGGGNTEAFF. The CDR3 nucleotides read TGTGCCAGCAGACAGGGGGGAGGGAACACTGAAGCTTTCTTT. Full variable domain (remainder filled in from reference TRBV7-9 and TRBJ1-1): DTGVSQNPRHKITKRGQNVTFRCDPISEHNRLYWYRQTLGQGPEFLTYFQNEAQLEKSRLLSDRFSAERPKGSFSTLEIQRTEQGDSAMYLCASRQGGGNTEAFFGQGTRLTVV.

The gene calls are TRBV14 and TRBJ2-7; no clear D gene. Germline lookup yields CDR1 SGHDN and CDR2 FVKESK. CDR3 length equals 12 residues. Trimming took 4 bases from V and 2 from J, leaving 6 bases between them. CDR3 residues: CASSLSTYEQYF. CDR3 nucleotide sequence: TGTGCCAGCAGCCTCTCCACCTACGAGCAGTACTTC.

This sequence joins TRBV7-9 and TRBJ2-7; D is possibly TRBD1 or TRBD2 (5 bases each). The CDR3 runs 13 residues. Between the trimmed V and J ends, which lost 4 bases and 5 bases, there was a span of 12 bases. Germline assignment: CDR1 SEHNR and CDR2 FQNEAQ (reference sequence). CDR3 coding DNA: TGTGCCAGCAGCTCCGGGGACGTAAACGAGCAGTACTTC. This gives the protein CASSSGDVNEQYF.

The chain has TRBV9 and TRBJ2-5; D unresolved. This CDR3 has 13 residues. Trimming left V 0 bases short and J 7 bases short, with 10 bases between. In germline, CDR1 is SGDLS, CDR2 YYNGEE. The CDR3 protein is CASSVGIGGTQYF. CDR3 sequence (DNA): TGTGCCAGCAGCGTAGGGATAGGTGGGACCCAGTACTTC.

The J gene is TRBJ1-4, the V gene TRBV10-3; D ambiguous. V lost 3 bases and J lost 3, with 17 bases in between. This CDR3 contains 17 residues. The germline V gene has CDR1 ENHRY and CDR2 SYGVKD. CDR3 loop: CAISEPRTATSNEKLFF. Here the CDR3 DNA reads TGTGCCATCAGTGAACCCAGAACCGCAACCTCTAATGAAAAACTGTTTTTT.

The V call is TRBV2, the J call TRBJ1-1; possibly TRBD1 for D (6 bases). This CDR3 contains 16 residues. Germline CDR1 SNHLY, CDR2 FYNNEI. Between the trimmed V and J ends, which lost 5 bases and 2 bases, there was a span of 18 bases. CDR3 coding DNA: TGTGCCAGCAGTTTTGGGGGGGGCGACCCTAACACTGAAGCTTTCTTT. Protein product: CASSFGGGDPNTEAFF.

The chain joins TRBV15 to TRBJ1-5, with TRBD1 identical over 7 bases. CDR1 and CDR2 (germline): LNHNV, YYDKDF (reference sequence). Losses at the gene ends were 2 bases for V and 0 bases for J; bases not matched to a gene: 7. The CDR3 runs to 17 residues. The CDR3 region is CATSRQQGSHSNQPQHF. The DNA of the CDR3 is TGTGCCACCAGCAGACAACAGGGGTCACATAGCAATCAGCCCCAGCATTTT.

The V gene is TRBV29-1, the J gene TRBJ2-5, with 7 bases that match TRBD2. Germline V CDR1 and CDR2: SQVTM, ANQGSEA. The CDR3 length is 13 residues. The V gene end was trimmed by 3 bases and the J gene end by 5 bases; junction bases not matched to a gene: 6. The CDR3 DNA is TGCAGCGTTGACGAGACTAGCCGGGAGACCCAGTACTTC. This gives the protein CSVDETSRETQYF. Full variable domain (rest looked up from reference TRBV29-1 and TRBJ2-5): SAVISQKPSRDICQRGTSLTIQCQVDSQVTMMFWYRQQPGQSLTLIATANQGSEATYESGFVIDKFPISRPNLTFSTLTVSNMSPEDSSIYLCSVDETSRETQYFGPGTRLLVL.

V is TRBV5-6 and J is TRBJ1-3; D might be TRBD1 (6 bases). CDR1 is SGHDT and CDR2 is YYEEEE in the germline V gene. Trimming removed 2 bases from V and 0 bases from J, with 12 bases in between. CDR3 size: 16 residues. The CDR3 spells CASSFVGHHSGNTIYF. In nucleotides, the CDR3 is TGTGCCAGCAGCTTTGTGGGACATCACTCTGGAAACACCATATATTTT.